This TCR beta chain was sequenced in a study of vaccination effects on CD4 cells after COVID-19 (dated by TCRdb to about 2022). Background for the entire study: Two doses of either the BNT162b2 or the mRNA-1273 mRNA SARS-CoV-2 vaccine were administered to participants. SARS-CoV-2 spike-specific CD4+ TCR repertoires from before and after mRNA vaccination were compared in COVID-19 convalescent patients and in infection-naive vaccine recipients. The full study included some eleven COVID-19 convalescent patients and several SARS-CoV-2-naive healthy vaccine recipients. Cultures from other donors in the study were sequenced with the Oncomine TCR Beta short-read assay on an Illumina iSeq 100.

In the ViraFEST assay, PBMC were stimulated with viral peptide pools, and antigen-specific CD4+ T cell clonotypes were then identified by expansion using TCR sequencing. After about 9 days of culture, CD4+ T cells were isolated with the EasySep CD4+ T cell isolation kit. The absence of prior SARS-CoV-2 infection in healthy vaccine recipients was confirmed by negative nucleocapsid antibodies before and after vaccination. Around 2.1 million PBMC per well were cultured with approximately 10 ug/ml peptides in IMDM containing 5% human AB serum, about 9.6 IU/ml IL-2 and gentamicin. Half of the culture medium was replaced with fresh IL-2-containing medium on days 3 and 7. Unless noted otherwise, every peptide stimulation condition was cultured in triplicate wells. Using Ficoll-Paque Plus gradient centrifugation, PBMC were separated from whole blood and then either used fresh or cryopreserved at -140C. The overlapping peptide pools covered the spike proteins of SARS-CoV-2 and of the common cold coronaviruses HCoV-NL63, HCoV-OC43 and HCoV-229E. Genomic DNA was extracted from cultured CD4+ T cells with the QIAamp micro DNA kit.

Broad study findings and their caveats: In healthy vaccine recipients, vaccine-induced clones were almost all SARS-CoV-2 mono-reactive, with only 1 of 255 cross-reactive with common cold coronaviruses. At late post-vaccination timepoints, both infection-induced and vaccine-induced clones showed marked clonal contraction, consistent with waning T cell responses. The study was limited by a small number of convalescent patients and lacked early post-infection timepoints.

Libraries were constructed by the immunoSEQ multiplex PCR assay. DNA from the cultured and isolated CD4+ T cells underwent TCR beta CDR3 sequencing. Per the original workflow: Non-productive TCR sequences were removed and reads were trimmed to the CDR3 region, keeping CDR3s of at least 7 amino acids. Antigen-specific clonotypes were identified with the MANAFEST web app by comparing expansion in peptide wells against reference cultures. To count as positive, a clone had to show expansion at FDR<0.05 compared with the reference and with all other wells, an odds ratio above 5, and a frequency above 0.1% in two replicate wells. A clonotype was called cross-reactive if it was significantly expanded both in SARS-CoV-2 spike wells and in at least one common cold coronavirus spike condition. CDR3 similarity was assessed by Levenshtein distance using the stringdist R package, and unrooted trees were constructed with ape in R 3.6.1. In TCRdb, the immuneACCESS table is reduced to in-frame sequences with V and J assigned. These tables do not hold every clone; where another copy was compared, an unresolved V gene accounts for under half, and the others remain unexplained. The DNA was the basis for D and trimming; V, J and clone size are from that table. Within this sample are tens of thousands of clones, with about four fifths of them counted one time only. 2.5% of the sample belongs to the ten largest clones.

This clone was recorded once. Which antigen it targets is not known. There are no base qualities to consult, and no much larger clone falls within one base. The CDR3 holds 15 amino acids from the cysteine to the phenylalanine. This entry keeps only the CDR3 DNA: 45 bases, framed from base 1. V is shortened by 3 bases, J by 5 bases, and the region joining them spans 17 bases. CDR1 and CDR2 (SGDLS, YYNGEE) derive from the germline V gene. Material: CD4+ T cells from PBMCs cultured with HCoV-229E spike peptides, obtained before COVID-19 vaccination. The sample's cell subset or site label is to be understood as: HCoV-229E spike overlapping peptide pool stimulation. The sequence is built from TRBV9 and TRBJ2-5, with the D gene tentatively TRBD1 or TRBD2, based on 5 matching bases in each. The origin of this receptor is a human donor who received a COVID-19 vaccine. At the DNA level, the sequence is TGTGCCAGCAGCGGGGGGAGTCGAGGGTATGAGACCCAGTACTTC. This is translated as CASSGGSRGYETQYF. With the rest looked up from the reference TRBV9 and TRBJ2-5 genes rather than sequenced, the full variable domain is DSGVTQTPKHLITATGQRVTLRCSPRSGDLSVYWYQQSLDQGLQFLIQYYNGEERAKGNILERFSAQQFPDLHSELNLSSLELGDSALYFCASSGGSRGYETQYFGPGTRLLVL.